This T cell receptor (beta chain) was identified in a study of blood T cell repertoires in COVID-19. Profiling relied on immunoSEQ multiplex PCR, and the TCRdb table lists in-frame clones only, not all of them. The table records 50,000 to 55,000 clones, roughly 89% of them present only once. V was clipped by 0 bases and J by 5 bases; unmatched bases: 13. CDR1 MGHRA and CDR2 YSYEKL come from the germline V gene. There are 18 residues in the CDR3. The TCR was taken from a man aged 45-65 years with acute or convalescent COVID-19. Material: peripheral blood. V is TRBV4-1 and J is TRBJ1-2; 9 bases agree with TRBD1. Written as DNA, the CDR3 is TGCGCCAGCAGCCAAGATCGGGCTGGACAGGGGAGGGGGTATGGCTACACCTTC. Protein: CASSQDRAGQGRGYGYTF.